This TCR beta chain came from a study of blood T cell repertoires in COVID-19. The overall study: Researchers got acute and convalescent COVID-19 samples from the United States, Italy and Spain. Sources were T cells, B-cell-depleted T cells, or PBMCs; the material itself was cDNA or gDNA.

This clone showed up just a few times. Germline V gene sequence: CDR1 SEHNR, CDR2 FQNEAQ (reference sequence). Losses at the gene ends were 4 bases for V and 6 bases for J; bases not matched to a gene: 9. The CDR3 spans 16 residues. The authors' processing: Reference gene primer amplification in the assay estimated nucleated cell counts. TCRdb's table, derived via immunoSEQ multiplex PCR, lists solely in-frame clones and lacks some. V, J and clone size derive from that table, while D and trimming were established from the DNA sequence. This table has approximately 140,000 clones, 84% appearing once. J is TRBJ1-2 and V is TRBV7-9; 12 bases are a match to TRBD1. The sequence was obtained from a human donor in a cohort sampled during active COVID-19. The sample taken for sequencing was peripheral blood. In DNA, the CDR3 is TGTGCCAGCAGCTCTGGAGGGACAGGGGGCGCGGATGGCTACACCTTC. Protein sequence: CASSSGGTGGADGYTF.